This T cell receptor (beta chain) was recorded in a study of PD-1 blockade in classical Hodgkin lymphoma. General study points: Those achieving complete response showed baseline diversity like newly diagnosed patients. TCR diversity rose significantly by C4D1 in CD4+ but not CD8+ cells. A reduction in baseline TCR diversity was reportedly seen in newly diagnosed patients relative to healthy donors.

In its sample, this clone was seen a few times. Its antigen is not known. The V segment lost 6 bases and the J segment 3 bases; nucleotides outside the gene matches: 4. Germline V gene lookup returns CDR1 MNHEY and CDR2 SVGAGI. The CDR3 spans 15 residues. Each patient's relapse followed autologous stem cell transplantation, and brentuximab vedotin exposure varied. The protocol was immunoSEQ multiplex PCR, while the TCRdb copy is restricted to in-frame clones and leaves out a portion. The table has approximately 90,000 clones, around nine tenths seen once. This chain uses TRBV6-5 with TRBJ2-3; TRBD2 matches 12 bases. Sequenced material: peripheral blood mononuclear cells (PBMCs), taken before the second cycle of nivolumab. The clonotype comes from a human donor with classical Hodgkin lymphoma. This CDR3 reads CASSPSGRATDTQYF. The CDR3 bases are TGTGCCAGCAGCCCTAGCGGGAGGGCGACAGATACGCAGTATTTT.